This T cell receptor (beta chain) was identified during a study of post-analysis software for immune sequencing data. Carried by the TCR beta cDNA libraries were unique molecular identifiers. From the PCR reads, TCRdb called clonotypes with MiXCR, one entry per CDR3 protein. This sample carries roughly 410,000 distinct CDR3 sequences, roughly 38% of them seen once, and the ten largest clones take roughly 13%. This clonotype was seen a handful of times. The sample consisted of blood. The receptor comes from a girl aged 5-17 years with multiple sclerosis.

This CDR3 is CSVESGSNQPQHF. In DNA, the CDR3 is TGCAGCGTTGAGAGCGGGAGCAATCAGCCCCAGCATTTT. V usage is TRBV29-1 and J usage is TRBJ1-5, with D hard to call. From germline, CDR1 is SQVTM and CDR2 ANQGSEA. The CDR3 consists of 13 residues. The V end lost 3 bases, the J end lost 1 base, and 7 bases lay between the germline ends.